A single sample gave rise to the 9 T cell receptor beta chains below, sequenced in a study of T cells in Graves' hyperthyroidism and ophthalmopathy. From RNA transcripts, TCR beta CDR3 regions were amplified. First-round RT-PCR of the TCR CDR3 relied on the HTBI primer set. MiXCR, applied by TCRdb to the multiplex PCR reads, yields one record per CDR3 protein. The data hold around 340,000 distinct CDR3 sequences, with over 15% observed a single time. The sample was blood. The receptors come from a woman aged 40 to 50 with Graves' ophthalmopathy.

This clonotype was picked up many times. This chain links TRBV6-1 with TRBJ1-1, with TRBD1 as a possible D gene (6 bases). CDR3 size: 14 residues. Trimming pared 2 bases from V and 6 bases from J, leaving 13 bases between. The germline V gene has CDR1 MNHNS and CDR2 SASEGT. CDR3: CASSEMQGWAEAFF. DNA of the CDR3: TGTGCCAGCAGTGAAATGCAGGGGTGGGCTGAAGCTTTCTTT.

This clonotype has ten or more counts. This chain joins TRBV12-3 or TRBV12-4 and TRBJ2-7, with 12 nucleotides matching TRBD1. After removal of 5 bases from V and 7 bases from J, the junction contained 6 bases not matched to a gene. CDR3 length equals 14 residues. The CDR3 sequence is CASSRGQGAGEQYF. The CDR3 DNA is TGTGCCAGCAGTCGGGGACAGGGGGCGGGGGAGCAGTACTTC.

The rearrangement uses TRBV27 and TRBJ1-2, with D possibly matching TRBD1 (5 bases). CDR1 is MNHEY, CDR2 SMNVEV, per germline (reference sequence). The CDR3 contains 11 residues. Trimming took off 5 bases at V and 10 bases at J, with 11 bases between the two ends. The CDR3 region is CASSRGDDYTF. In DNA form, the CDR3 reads TGTGCCAGCAGTCGGGGGGATGACTACACCTTC.

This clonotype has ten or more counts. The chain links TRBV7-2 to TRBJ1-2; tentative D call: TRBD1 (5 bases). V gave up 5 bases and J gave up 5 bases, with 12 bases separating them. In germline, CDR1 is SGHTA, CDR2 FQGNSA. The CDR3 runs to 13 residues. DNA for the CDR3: TGTGCCAGCAGCCTACAAACAGGTTATGGCTACACCTTC. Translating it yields CASSLQTGYGYTF.

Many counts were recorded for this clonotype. CDR3 coding DNA: TGTGCCAGCAAAGCGGGCTCCTACAATGAGCAGTTCTTC. Translating it yields CASKAGSYNEQFF. V usage is TRBV2 and J usage is TRBJ2-1, with a weak D call TRBD2 (6 bases). V was shortened by 7 bases and J by 0 bases, with 7 bases between the two germline ends. The V gene's germline CDR1 is SNHLY and CDR2 FYNNEI. This CDR3 is built from 13 residues.

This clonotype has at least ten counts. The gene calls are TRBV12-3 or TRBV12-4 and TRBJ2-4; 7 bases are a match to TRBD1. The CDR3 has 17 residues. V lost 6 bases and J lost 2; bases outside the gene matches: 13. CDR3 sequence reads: CASRGRQGTVSKNIQYF. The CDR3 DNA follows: TGTGCCAGCAGGGGTCGACAGGGTACGGTGTCCAAAAACATTCAGTACTTC.

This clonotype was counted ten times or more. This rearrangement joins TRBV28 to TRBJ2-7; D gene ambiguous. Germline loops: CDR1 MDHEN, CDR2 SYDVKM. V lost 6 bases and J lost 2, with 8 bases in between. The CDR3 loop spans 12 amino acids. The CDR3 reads CASSFDPYEQYF. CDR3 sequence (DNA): TGTGCCAGCAGCTTTGACCCCTACGAGCAGTACTTC.

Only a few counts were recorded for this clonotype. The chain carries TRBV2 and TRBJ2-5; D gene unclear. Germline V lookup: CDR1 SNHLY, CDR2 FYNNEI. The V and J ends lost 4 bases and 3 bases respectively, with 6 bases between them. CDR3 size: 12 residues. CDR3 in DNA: TGTGCCAGCAGTGGCTTTAAAGAGACCCAGTACTTC. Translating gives CASSGFKETQYF.

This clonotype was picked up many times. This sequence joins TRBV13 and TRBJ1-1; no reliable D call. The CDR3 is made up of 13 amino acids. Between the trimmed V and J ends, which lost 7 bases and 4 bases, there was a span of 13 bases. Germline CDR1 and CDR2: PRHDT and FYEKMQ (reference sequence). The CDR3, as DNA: TGTGCCAGCACGCAACAGACGGGCACTGAAGCTTTCTTT. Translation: CASTQQTGTEAFF.